Listed below are T cell receptor beta chains from one sample, sequenced in a study of technical replicates of blood from four donors. Method: immunoSEQ multiplex PCR; TCRdb's copy keeps in-frame clones and lacks some. Here the sample spans some 90,000 clones, roughly 95% being singletons. The specimen sequenced was T cells isolated from PBMCs. The receptors originated from a human donor in good health. The CDR3 runs from the conserved cysteine through the conserved F or W. D genes are given only for firm matches.

j_call | v_call | d_call | cdr3_aa
TRBJ1-1 | TRBV6-4 | - | CASSERLTGNTEAFF
TRBJ2-1 | TRBV7-8 | TRBD2 | CASSSGLAGGLILNEQFF
TRBJ2-1 | TRBV10-3 | TRBD2 | CAISEKGGTSGAGWYNEQFF
TRBJ2-7 | TRBV7-8 | - | CASSLQRSSYEQYF
TRBJ2-1 | TRBV5-5 | - | CASSLIRTGYNEQFF
TRBJ2-2 | TRBV11-3 | - | CASSLGADTGELFF
TRBJ1-5 | TRBV27 | - | CASSQWAPSYSNQPQHF
TRBJ1-4 | TRBV28 | - | CASSWTVLNEKLFF
TRBJ1-1 | TRBV28 | - | CASSLSVYMNTEAFF
TRBJ2-2 | TRBV5-1 | - | CASSLIFLRLSTGELFF
TRBJ2-1 | TRBV28 | - | CASRPPSVNEQFF
TRBJ2-5 | TRBV6-5 | TRBD2 | CATSPGTKTQYF
TRBJ2-2 | TRBV9 | - | CASSVDSSGTGELFF
TRBJ1-2 | TRBV11-2 | - | CASSLYRELGGEYGYTF
TRBJ1-5 | TRBV6-1 | - | CASTQGPYSNQPQHF
TRBJ2-7 | TRBV6-5 | TRBD2 | CASRPSGLSYEQYF
TRBJ1-4 | TRBV5-6 | - | CASSRQPSGEKLFF
TRBJ2-1 | TRBV7-6 | - | CASSLKGNEQFF
TRBJ2-7 | TRBV10-3 | - | CAINSPGTNYEQYF
TRBJ2-1 | TRBV11-2 | - | CASSLFIVSDNEQFF
TRBJ2-2 | TRBV19 | - | CASSKTGGTGELFF
TRBJ1-2 | TRBV2 | - | CASVGQRANYGYTF
TRBJ1-3 | TRBV18 | TRBD1 | CASSSDRVGNTIYF
TRBJ1-4 | TRBV30 | TRBD1 | CAWVQGTNEKLFF
TRBJ1-1 | TRBV6-6 | - | CASIEGGRYTEAFF